What follows are 28 T cell receptor beta chains derived from one specimen sequenced in a study of monozygotic twins with inflammatory bowel disease. With the 5' RACE reads reprocessed, TCRdb shows one record per CDR3 protein and no DNA. This listing includes 90,000 to 110,000 distinct CDR3 sequences. Sequencing was done on a sample of blood. The receptors were gathered from a human donor with ulcerative colitis or Crohn's disease, or a healthy co-twin of an affected twin (not recorded which).

The V and J genes are TRBV4-1 and TRBJ2-7; the D call of TRBD2 rests on TCRdb alone, since no DNA is present to check it. Germline assignment: CDR1 MGHRA and CDR2 YSYEKL. The CDR3 has 15 residues. CDR3 protein: CASSRPSGSSYEQYF.

The rearrangement joins TRBV5-1 to TRBJ2-1; TCRdb indicates TRBD2, and absent DNA this call remains unverified. CDR1 is SGHRS, CDR2 YFSETQ, per germline. This CDR3 contains 15 residues. The chain's CDR3 is CASSLAPGTNNEQFF.

The rearrangement links TRBV9 to TRBJ2-1; TCRdb picks TRBD1, but there is no DNA to check that call. CDR1 is SGDLS, CDR2 YYNGEE, per germline. This CDR3 has 18 amino acids. The CDR3 loop is CASSIKKGTGRTNNEQFF.

This chain uses TRBV2 with TRBJ2-3; without DNA, the TCRdb call of TRBD2 cannot be checked. Germline V gene data show CDR1 as SNHLY and CDR2 as FYNNEI. CDR3 length: 14 amino acids. CDR3 sequence: CASGLAGSMDTQYF. Full variable domain (outside the CDR3, taken from reference TRBV2 and TRBJ2-3): EPEVTQTPSHQVTQMGQEVILRCVPISNHLYFYWYRQILGQKVEFLVSFYNNEISEKSEIFDDQFSVERPDGSNFTLKIRSTKLEDSAMYFCASGLAGSMDTQYFGPGTRLTVL.

V and J are TRBV20-1 and TRBJ2-5; as DNA is missing, the TRBD2 call by TCRdb cannot be tested. CDR3 length: 16 amino acids. The germline CDR1 and CDR2 sequences are DFQATT and SNEGSKA (reference sequence). CDR3 amino acids: CSAREFTGGVYETQYF.

The rearrangement links TRBV20-1 to TRBJ2-7; the D gene TCRdb calls, TRBD2, cannot be checked with no DNA. This CDR3 comprises 15 residues. Per the germline V gene, CDR1 is DFQATT and CDR2 is SNEGSKA (reference sequence). The CDR3 sequence: CSARDPASGSYEQYF.

V usage is TRBV2 and J usage is TRBJ1-4; TCRdb's D call, TRBD1, is unchecked because there is no DNA. Germline CDR1 and CDR2: SNHLY and FYNNEI. The CDR3 loop spans 16 amino acids. The chain's CDR3 is CASSVDRGEGNEKLFF.

This chain connects TRBV29-1 to TRBJ2-1. CDR1 and CDR2 from the germline V gene are SQVTM and ANQGSEA. This CDR3 spans 14 amino acids. CDR3: CSVDLTVSYNEQFF.

The gene calls are TRBV12-3 or TRBV12-4 and TRBJ2-7; TCRdb's D call of TRBD2 is untestable without DNA. This CDR3 has 16 residues. CDR3 region: CASSPGTSGLRYEQYF.

This sequence joins TRBV5-1 and TRBJ1-4; TCRdb selects TRBD1, and the lack of DNA leaves this call unchecked. The CDR3 runs to 15 residues. Germline CDR1 and CDR2: SGHRS and YFSETQ. CDR3 sequence: CASSKTGLANEKLFF.

The rearrangement uses TRBV20-1 and TRBJ1-5; the D call of TRBD1 rests on TCRdb alone, since no DNA is present to check it. This CDR3 contains 16 residues. Germline V CDR1 and CDR2: DFQATT, SNEGSKA (reference sequence). The CDR3 region is CSAPSLGTGNNQPQHF.

The V gene is TRBV5-1, the J gene TRBJ2-2; TCRdb's D call of TRBD1 is untestable without DNA. This CDR3 contains 16 residues. CDR1 and CDR2 from the germline V gene are SGHRS and YFSETQ. The CDR3 protein is CASSLEPGQQTGELFF. Combining the CDR3 with reference TRBV5-1 and TRBJ2-2 gives the whole variable domain KAGVTQTPRYLIKTRGQQVTLSCSPISGHRSVSWYQQTPGQGLQFLFEYFSETQRNKGNFPGRFSGRQFSNSRSEMNVSTLELGDSALYLCASSLEPGQQTGELFFGEGSRLTVL.

V and J are TRBV12-5 and TRBJ2-5; absent DNA, TCRdb's TRBD2 call cannot be checked. CDR1 is LGHNT, CDR2 FRNRAP, per germline. This CDR3 has 15 amino acids. The CDR3 region is CASGAPEVYQETQYF. Variable domain in full (rest from reference TRBV12-5 and TRBJ2-5): DARVTQTPRHKVTEMGQEVTMRCQPILGHNTVFWYRQTMMQGLELLAYFRNRAPLDDSGMPKDRFSAEMPDATLATLKIQPSEPRDSAVYFCASGAPEVYQETQYFGPGTRLLVL.

This chain joins TRBV5-5 and TRBJ2-2; without DNA, the TCRdb call of TRBD2 cannot be checked. CDR1 and CDR2 (germline): SGHKS, YYEKEE (reference sequence). This CDR3 contains 16 residues. Here the CDR3 reads CASSIERGGRTWELFF.

The chain joins TRBV24-1 to TRBJ2-5; the D call from TCRdb, TRBD1, cannot be confirmed without DNA. This CDR3 contains 15 residues. Germline CDR1 KGHDR, CDR2 SFDVKD. This CDR3 is CATSDSTGSGETQYF.

The chain recombines TRBV7-3 with TRBJ2-1; with no DNA, the TCRdb D assignment of TRBD1 cannot be verified. This CDR3 contains 13 residues. Germline V gene data show CDR1 as SGHTA and CDR2 as FQGTGA. The CDR3 reads CASSSTPGIMQFF.

V usage is TRBV29-1 and J usage is TRBJ2-7. This CDR3 has 11 amino acids. The germline V gene encodes CDR1 SQVTM and CDR2 ANQGSEA. The chain's CDR3 is CSVGDTYEQYF.

The V and J genes are TRBV12-3 or TRBV12-4 and TRBJ1-1; TCRdb proposes TRBD1, but this gene call is untestable without DNA. The CDR3 length is 14 residues. CDR3 residues: CASSGWGQNTEAFF.

The V gene is TRBV18, the J gene TRBJ2-5; TCRdb designates TRBD2, a call that cannot be tested without DNA. The CDR3 is made up of 14 amino acids. Germline values: CDR1 KGHSH, CDR2 LQKENI. The CDR3: CASSTTSAGETQYF.

The CDR3 sequence is CASSYRGSWAEGNQPQHF. This chain uses TRBV6-2 or TRBV6-3 with TRBJ1-5; the D gene TCRdb calls, TRBD1, cannot be checked with no DNA. There are 18 residues in the CDR3. The V gene's germline CDR1 is MNHEY and CDR2 SVGEGT.

This chain connects TRBV10-3 to TRBJ2-3. The germline V gene encodes CDR1 ENHRY and CDR2 SYGVKD. The CDR3 is 15 amino acids. CDR3 region: CAISERAWRTDTQYF.

The chain joins TRBV20-1 to TRBJ2-3. Germline V gene sequence: CDR1 DFQATT, CDR2 SNEGSKA (reference sequence). The CDR3 runs to 11 residues. Here the CDR3 reads CSANRGDTQYF.

The chain couples TRBV11-3 to TRBJ2-4; without DNA, the TCRdb call of TRBD2 cannot be checked. The V gene's germline CDR1 is SGHNT and CDR2 YENEEA. The CDR3 sequence is 18 residues long. CDR3 protein: CASSLEGLAGLAKNIQYF.

The V and J genes are TRBV24-1 and TRBJ1-2; TCRdb picks TRBD1, but there is no DNA to check that call. The CDR3 covers 17 residues. CDR1 and CDR2 (germline): KGHDR, SFDVKD. The CDR3 reads CATSDPGRGGQNYGYTF.

The rearrangement links TRBV2 to TRBJ1-4. This CDR3 is built from 14 residues. From germline, CDR1 is SNHLY and CDR2 FYNNEI. This CDR3 reads CASSEVDGNEKLFF.

The rearrangement uses TRBV20-1 and TRBJ2-7; TCRdb reports TRBD1, a call that lacks DNA to check it against. Per germline, CDR1 DFQATT and CDR2 SNEGSKA (reference sequence). The length of the CDR3 is 13 residues. The CDR3 region is CSARDGRPDTEYF.

The chain links TRBV4-3 to TRBJ2-7; TCRdb proposes TRBD1, but this gene call is untestable without DNA. Germline V gene sequence: CDR1 LGHNA, CDR2 YSLEER. The CDR3 has 16 residues. Here the CDR3 reads CASSQEWGQGVHEQYF.

The chain recombines TRBV20-1 with TRBJ2-5; TCRdb selects TRBD2, and the lack of DNA leaves this call unchecked. CDR1 is DFQATT and CDR2 is SNEGSKA in the germline V gene (reference sequence). The CDR3 is 15 residues long. Here the CDR3 reads CSARKGLAGGETQYF.